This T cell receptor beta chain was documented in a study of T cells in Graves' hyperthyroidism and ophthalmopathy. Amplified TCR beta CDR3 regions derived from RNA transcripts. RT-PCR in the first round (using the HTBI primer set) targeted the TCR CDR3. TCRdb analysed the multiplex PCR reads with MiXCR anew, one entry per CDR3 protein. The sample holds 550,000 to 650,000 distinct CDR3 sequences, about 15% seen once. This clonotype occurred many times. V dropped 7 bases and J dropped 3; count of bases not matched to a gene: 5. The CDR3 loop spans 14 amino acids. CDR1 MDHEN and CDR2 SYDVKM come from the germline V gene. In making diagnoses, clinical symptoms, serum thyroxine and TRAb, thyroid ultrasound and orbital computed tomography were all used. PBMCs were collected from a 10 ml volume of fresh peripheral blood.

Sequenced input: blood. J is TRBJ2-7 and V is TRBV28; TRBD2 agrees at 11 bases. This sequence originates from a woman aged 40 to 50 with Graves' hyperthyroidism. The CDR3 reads CASIPGLAVYEQYF. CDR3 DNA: TGTGCCAGCATCCCGGGACTAGCGGTCTACGAGCAGTACTTC.